The sequence of this T cell receptor (beta chain) was determined in a study of Graves' ophthalmopathy and Graves' hyperthyroidism. Study conclusions and caveats: The model predicted ophthalmopathy progression with 70.59% sensitivity and approximately 72% specificity. Among thyroid clonotypes expanded above 0.001 frequency, most also appeared in blood.

RNA transcripts yielded amplified TCR beta CDR3 regions. First-round RT-PCR with HTBI primers preceded a second-round multiplex PCR. TCRdb recomputed calls from the multiplex PCR reads with MiXCR, one row per CDR3 protein. In the table there are 400,000 or so distinct CDR3 sequences, 15% of which are singletons. The CDR3 length is 16 residues. The germline gives CDR1 SNHLY, CDR2 FYNNEI. Trimming cost V 1 base and J 11 bases; bases outside gene matches: 10. This clonotype was seen a handful of times. Its specificity is not known. V is TRBV2 and J is TRBJ1-6, with 8 nucleotides matching TRBD1. This clonotype was obtained from a woman under 30 with stable Graves' hyperthyroidism. What was sequenced was peripheral blood. The CDR3 DNA follows: TGTGCCAGCAGTGAAGGGCCCCCGGACAGGGAACCACCCCTCCACTTT. Protein: CASSEGPPDREPPLHF.